A selection of T cell receptor beta chains follows, all from one sample in a study. TCRdb reprocessed the 5' RACE reads via MiXCR and lists one record per CDR3 protein. The repertoire includes 35,000 to 50,000 distinct CDR3 sequences, 22% of them detected once, and roughly 4.5% sits in the top ten. The sample comprised Tregs sorted from a lymph node. Receptor source: a female donor with breast cancer. Both conserved end residues are part of each CDR3. A D gene is named only where the DNA matches it firmly. Clone size appears in some rows only: once, few, many, or a class for an expanded clone.

J gene	V gene	CDR3 length	clone size	D gene	CDR3 DNA	CDR3 protein
TRBJ1-5	TRBV28	14	many	.	TGTGCCAGCAGTTCAGGGTATAGCAATCAGCCCCAGCATTTT	CASSSGYSNQPQHF
TRBJ1-2	TRBV28	13	many	TRBD1	TGTGCCAGCAGCCGGACAGGGGGCGATGGCTACACCTTC	CASSRTGGDGYTF
TRBJ2-3	TRBV6-1	15	.	.	TGTGCCAGCAGTGAAGGAGGCGGGAGCACAGATACGCAGTATTTT	CASSEGGGSTDTQYF
TRBJ2-1	TRBV24-1	18	few	TRBD1	TGTGCCACCAGTGATCTGCCGTCGACAGGGATTTATCACAATGAGCAGTTCTTC	CATSDLPSTGIYHNEQFF
TRBJ1-4	TRBV7-2	16	many	.	TGTGCCAGCAGCCACGTCTTTGCAGGGAGTGATGAAAAACTGTTTTTT	CASSHVFAGSDEKLFF
TRBJ2-1	TRBV20-1	13	medium-sized	.	TGCAGTGCTGAGACAGGTAGCCCTAATGAGCAGTTCTTC	CSAETGSPNEQFF
TRBJ2-1	TRBV6-1	13	.	.	TGTGCCAGCAGCGTCCACAACGGCAATGAGCAGTTCTTC	CASSVHNGNEQFF
TRBJ1-1	TRBV27	14	once	.	TGTGCCAGCAGTTTCGGTGCGGAAAACACTGAAGCTTTCTTT	CASSFGAENTEAFF
TRBJ2-5	TRBV7-9	15	.	.	TGTGCCGGCAGCCGACGTACGGGTTACCAAGAGACCCAGTACTTC	CAGSRRTGYQETQYF
TRBJ1-3	TRBV29-1	14	.	.	TGCAGCGTTGCCCAGGGAAGCTCTGGAAACACCATATATTTT	CSVAQGSSGNTIYF
TRBJ1-2	TRBV5-6	14	.	.	TGTGCCAGCAGCTTGAGGTACACAGACTATGGCTACACCTTC	CASSLRYTDYGYTF
TRBJ1-2	TRBV28	15	many	.	TGTGCCAGCAGTTTATTGGGGACGACGGACGGGGGCTACACCTTC	CASSLLGTTDGGYTF
TRBJ2-7	TRBV20-1	14	.	.	TGCAGTGCGCCCCGGGAGAGGTGGTCCTACGAGCAGTACTTC	CSAPRERWSYEQYF
TRBJ2-3	TRBV6-1	15	.	TRBD1	TGTGCCAGCAGGGGGGACAGGCGAAGCACAGATACGCAGTATTTT	CASRGDRRSTDTQYF
TRBJ1-2	TRBV7-9	14	.	TRBD1	TGTGCCAGCAGCTTGACAGGGGGCGCGAATGGCTACACCTTC	CASSLTGGANGYTF
TRBJ2-5	TRBV18	18	many	.	TGTGCCAGCTCACCGCTCGAAACGTTACCGGGTACTCAAGAGACCCAGTACTTC	CASSPLETLPGTQETQYF
TRBJ2-3	TRBV7-9	14	.	.	TGTGCCAGCAGCCCCCGTGGTCCCCCAGATACGCAGTATTTT	CASSPRGPPDTQYF
TRBJ2-3	TRBV4-2	17	.	.	TGTGCCAGCAGCCAAGGGGGCTATGTATACGGGTTTGATACGCAGTATTTT	CASSQGGYVYGFDTQYF
TRBJ2-6	TRBV3-1	16	many	TRBD1	TGTGCCAGCAGCCTCCGAGGACAGGCCGGGGCCAACGTCCTGACTTTC	CASSLRGQAGANVLTF
TRBJ1-5	TRBV7-6	13	.	.	TGTGCCAGCAGCTTAGAACAGGGTGAGGCCCAGCATTTT	CASSLEQGEAQHF
TRBJ1-1	TRBV4-1	14	.	.	TGCGCCAGCAGCCTTTTTAACCTGAACACTGAAGCTTTCTTT	CASSLFNLNTEAFF
TRBJ2-7	TRBV6-5	15	few	TRBD1	TGTGCCAACAGTTACTCCGGGACAGGCTCCTACGAGCAGTACTTC	CANSYSGTGSYEQYF
TRBJ2-5	TRBV24-1	15	.	TRBD2	TGTGCCACCAGTGAGAGACTAGCGGGTCAAGAGACCCAGTACTTC	CATSERLAGQETQYF
TRBJ2-7	TRBV19	14	.	TRBD1	TGTGCCAGTAGTATATCGGGACAGCGAGACGAGCAGTACTTC	CASSISGQRDEQYF
TRBJ2-1	TRBV11-1	17	few	TRBD2	TGTGCCAGCAGCTTAATTGTTGGACTAGCGGAAAGCAATGAGCAGTTCTTC	CASSLIVGLAESNEQFF
TRBJ1-5	TRBV6-5	14	few	.	TGTGCCAGCAGTTACAGGGGGGGCAATCAGCCCCAGCATTTT	CASSYRGGNQPQHF
TRBJ1-1	TRBV9	14	once	.	TGTGCCAGCAGCGTAGAACCGTCCGGCGCTGAAGCTTTCTTT	CASSVEPSGAEAFF
TRBJ2-1	TRBV27	13	many	.	TGTGCCAGCAGTTTATTCCCCCGCAATGAGCAGTTCTTC	CASSLFPRNEQFF
TRBJ2-3	TRBV20-1	14	many	.	TGCAGTGCTTATAGCGAGACTAGCACAGATACGCAGTATTTT	CSAYSETSTDTQYF
TRBJ2-7	TRBV12-3/TRBV12-4	13	few	.	TGTGCCAGCAGTTTAGGGGAGACGGATGAGCAGTACTTC	CASSLGETDEQYF
TRBJ2-7	TRBV5-1	14	many	TRBD1	TGCGCCAGCATGCCCGGGACAGGGCATCACGAGCAGTACTTC	CASMPGTGHHEQYF
TRBJ2-1	TRBV7-9	16	many	TRBD2	TGTGCCAGCAGCTCATCCTTAGCGGGAGAAGTGTATGAGCAGTTCTTC	CASSSSLAGEVYEQFF
TRBJ1-6	TRBV9	15	.	.	TGTGCCAGCAGCGTAGGACAGCTTCAGGGGTCACCCCTCCACTTT	CASSVGQLQGSPLHF
TRBJ2-2	TRBV5-1	15	few	TRBD1	TGCGCCAGCAGCCTGACAGGGTCGCACACCGGGGAGCTGTTTTTT	CASSLTGSHTGELFF
TRBJ2-7	TRBV20-1	14	many	TRBD2	TGCAGTGCGGAAGGACTAGCGGGATTAAACGAGCAGTACTTC	CSAEGLAGLNEQYF
TRBJ2-1	TRBV7-9	17	.	.	TGTGCCAGCAGCTTAGCGCGAGGCTCGAGCTCCTACAATGAGCAGTTCTTC	CASSLARGSSSYNEQFF
TRBJ1-2	TRBV6-1	21	few	.	TGTGCCAGCAGTGAACGTCGTCTTGGTGGGGGCGTCTTCTCGACTAACTATGGCTACACCTTC	CASSERRLGGGVFSTNYGYTF
TRBJ1-2	TRBV5-1	14	many	.	TGCGCCAGCAGCTTGGTCCACGGCGACTATGGCTACACCTTC	CASSLVHGDYGYTF
TRBJ2-7	TRBV5-1	14	.	TRBD2	TGCGCCAGCAGCGGGACTAGCGGATCCTACGAGCAGTACTTC	CASSGTSGSYEQYF
TRBJ2-1	TRBV20-1	15	many	.	TGCAGTGCTAGAGAGATTAGCGGCTACTACAATGAGCAGTTCTTC	CSAREISGYYNEQFF